This TCR beta chain was captured in a study of radiotherapy plus CTLA-4 blockade in lung cancer. Turning to the study itself: Among all patients, 18% showed objective responses, while about 34% had disease control.

The data were produced by immunoSEQ multiplex PCR, yet TCRdb's version contains in-frame clones alone and is incomplete. The table shows tens of thousands of clones, with about 74% occurring only once. The receptor was derived from a human donor with non-small cell lung cancer who had stable disease on radiotherapy plus ipilimumab. Material: peripheral blood, obtained from a patient treated with radiotherapy plus ipilimumab.

The chain's CDR3 is CASSPQAGTGNTIYF. The CDR3, as DNA: TGTGCCAGCTCACCACAAGCAGGGACTGGAAACACCATATATTTT. This chain uses TRBV18 with TRBJ1-3; D might be TRBD1 (5 bases). The CDR3 is 15 residues long. V lost 1 base and J 2 bases, leaving 9 bases between the germline ends. Germline V gene sequence: CDR1 KGHSH, CDR2 LQKENI.